This T cell receptor beta chain was profiled in a study of vaccination and CD4 T cells after COVID-19. To note about this clonotype: Its specificity is not known.

Noted treatment: roughly nine-day PBMC culture with coronavirus spike peptide pools or control peptides (ViraFEST assay). Oncomine TCR Beta short-read sequencing was applied to DNA from cultured CD4+ T cells. TCRdb recomputed calls from the PCR reads with MiXCR, one row per CDR3 protein. The top ten hold 56% of the sample, which has a few thousand distinct CDR3 sequences, around 40% seen once. Between the trimmed V and J ends, which lost 5 bases and 7 bases, there was a span of 18 bases. This CDR3 spans 15 amino acids. Looked up from germline, CDR1 is LNHNV and CDR2 is YYDKDF (reference sequence). The sequenced sample was CD4+ T cells from blood, cultured in vitro, obtained after SARS-CoV-2 vaccination. The TCR sequence derives from a human donor who had recovered from COVID-19. This rearrangement joins TRBV15 to TRBJ2-1; D is possibly TRBD2 (7 bases). The CDR3 DNA reads as TGTGCCACCAGCGAGGGGGGGCAGGGTAGAAATGAGCAGTTCTTC. The encoded protein is CATSEGGQGRNEQFF.